This entry is about one T cell receptor beta chain. As yet, its antigen is unknown. The PCR was carried out with 60 Vbeta primers and 13 Jbeta primers. Data came from immunoSEQ multiplex PCR; TCRdb stores just in-frame clones and leaves some out. The data hold roughly 140,000 clones, with 73% observed a single time. This sample is drawn from a study of cytomegalovirus exposure and HLA in healthy donors. Study-level results: Earlier results showed most TCR beta V segments being productive about 87% or about 30% of the time.

This TCR was sampled from a human donor in good health. Sequenced: PBMCs.

The CDR3 coding sequence is TGCAGCGTCGGAGGACAGGGAAGGGGCACAGATACGCAGTATTTT. It is translated as CSVGGQGRGTDTQYF. The V gene is TRBV29-1, the J gene TRBJ2-3; 8 bases fit TRBD1. Germline lookup yields CDR1 SQVTM and CDR2 ANQGSEA. J lost 1 base, V lost 6 bases, and 9 bases had no gene match. This CDR3 is built from 15 residues.